What follows are 14 T cell receptor beta chains derived from one specimen sequenced in a study of blood T cell repertoires in COVID-19. Here immunoSEQ multiplex PCR was the method, and the copy in TCRdb shows in-frame clones only, minus some. There are around 250,000 clones in the sample; roughly four fifths occur only once, and roughly 2% lies in the top ten. The sample comprised peripheral blood. The receptors originated from a man under 40 who had recovered from COVID-19.

The chain uses TRBV19 and TRBJ1-5; a weak D match, TRBD1 (5 bases). Per the germline V gene, CDR1 is LNHDA and CDR2 is SQIVND (reference sequence). CDR3 size: 12 residues. V gave up 11 bases and J gave up 7 bases, with 15 bases separating them. The CDR3, as DNA: TGTGCCGCCGCTGCCGGGGGACAGCCCCAGCATTTT. The encoded protein is CAAAAGGQPQHF.

This sequence joins TRBV19 and TRBJ2-2, with D tentatively TRBD2 (7 bases). Germline lookup yields CDR1 LNHDA and CDR2 SQIVND (reference sequence). This CDR3 has 14 amino acids. V gave up 11 bases and J gave up 4 bases, with 17 bases separating them. The CDR3 nucleotides are TGTGCCGCGGGCGGGGGCGTTAGCACCGGGGAGCTGTTTTTT. Its protein is CAAGGGVSTGELFF.

This rearrangement joins TRBV9 to TRBJ2-5; perhaps TRBD1 as D (8 bases). V lost 4 bases and J 4 bases, leaving 20 bases between the germline ends. CDR1 and CDR2 from the germline V gene are SGDLS and YYNGEE. There are 16 residues in the CDR3. The chain's CDR3 is CASSPLDREGLETQYF. CDR3 DNA sequence: TGTGCCAGCAGCCCGCTGGACAGGGAGGGTCTAGAGACCCAGTACTTC. The full variable domain, rest sourced from reference TRBV9 and TRBJ2-5, is DSGVTQTPKHLITATGQRVTLRCSPRSGDLSVYWYQQSLDQGLQFLIQYYNGEERAKGNILERFSAQQFPDLHSELNLSSLELGDSALYFCASSPLDREGLETQYFGPGTRLLVL.

The V gene is TRBV7-9, the J gene TRBJ2-3; 7 bases match TRBD1. Germline lookup yields CDR1 SEHNR and CDR2 FQNEAQ (reference sequence). This CDR3 is built from 15 residues. V was clipped by 5 bases and J by 0 bases; unmatched bases: 5. CDR3 in amino acids: CASSPGTASTDTQYF. CDR3 nucleotides: TGTGCCAGCAGCCCTGGGACAGCTAGCACAGATACGCAGTATTTT.

This chain uses TRBV2 with TRBJ2-5, with unresolved D. From germline, CDR1 is SNHLY and CDR2 FYNNEI. The CDR3 covers 12 residues. The V end lost 6 bases, the J end lost 1 base, and 6 bases lay between the germline ends. This CDR3 is CASSFFQETQYF. Written as DNA, the CDR3 is TGTGCCAGCAGCTTTTTCCAAGAGACCCAGTACTTC.

The chain combines TRBV5-4 with TRBJ1-5; 7 nucleotides agree with TRBD1. Trimming at V came to 3 bases and at J to 2 bases, leaving 17 bases not matched to a gene. The V gene's germline CDR1 is SGHNT and CDR2 YYREEE (reference sequence). The CDR3 is 19 residues long. CDR3 sequence reads: CASSSGQNAEYIRNQPQHF. The CDR3 bases are TGTGCCAGCAGCTCGGGACAGAATGCCGAATATATTCGCAATCAGCCCCAGCATTTT.

In regard to this clone: Other DNA sequences within the sample encode an identical CDR3. The chain uses TRBV3-1 (or the pseudogene TRBV3-2) and TRBJ1-6, with TRBD1 matching over 8 bases. Germline CDR1 LGHDT, CDR2 YNNKEL (reference sequence). The CDR3 loop spans 15 amino acids. V lost 1 base to trimming and J lost 7 bases; unmatched junction nucleotides: 3. As DNA, the CDR3 is TGTGCCAGCAGCCAAGGCAGGACAGGGAATTCACCCCTCCACTTT. Translating gives CASSQGRTGNSPLHF.

V and J are TRBV27 and TRBJ1-6; the D gene is possibly TRBD1 (5 bases). This CDR3 contains 15 residues. Germline V lookup: CDR1 MNHEY, CDR2 SMNVEV (reference sequence). With 5 bases removed from V and 9 bases from J, the gap between germline ends came to 17 bases. The CDR3 nucleotides read TGTGCCAGCAGTCCCCTGAGCAGGGTTCGTTCACCCCTCCACTTT. It translates to CASSPLSRVRSPLHF.

The CDR3 spells CATSEGQGTPGANVLTF. For the CDR3, the DNA is TGTGCCACCAGTGAAGGACAGGGGACACCTGGGGCCAACGTCCTGACTTTC. The V call is TRBV24-1, the J call TRBJ2-6, with TRBD1 matching 9 bases. The trim removed 4 bases at V and 2 bases at J, leaving 5 bases unmatched. The CDR3 loop spans 17 amino acids. Per germline, CDR1 KGHDR and CDR2 SFDVKD.

CDR3 sequence (DNA): TGTGCCAGTAGTATAGATGCCGGGACTGTGAACACTGAAGCTTTCTTT. Translated: CASSIDAGTVNTEAFF. This chain links TRBV19 with TRBJ1-1; perhaps TRBD1 as D (5 bases). Between the trimmed V and J ends, which lost 0 bases and 0 bases, there was a span of 11 bases. CDR1 is LNHDA and CDR2 is SQIVND in the germline V gene (reference sequence). The CDR3 contains 16 residues. Looking up the rest from reference TRBV19 and TRBJ1-1 gives the full variable domain: DGGITQSPKYLFRKEGQNVTLSCEQNLNHDAMYWYRQDPGQGLRLIYYSQIVNDFQKGDIAEGYSVSREKKESFPLTVTSAQKNPTAFYLCASSIDAGTVNTEAFFGQGTRLTVV.

This chain links TRBV2 with TRBJ2-5, with 11 bases that match TRBD2. The V and J ends lost 5 bases and 2 bases, in that order; junction bases with no gene match: 4. The germline V gene has CDR1 SNHLY and CDR2 FYNNEI. The length of the CDR3 is 15 residues. The CDR3 coding sequence is TGTGCCAGCAGTTTAGCGGGGGGGCCACAAGAGACCCAGTACTTC. Residues: CASSLAGGPQETQYF.

V and J are TRBV5-6 and TRBJ2-5, with 8 bases matching TRBD1. This CDR3 is built from 14 residues. In germline, CDR1 is SGHDT, CDR2 YYEEEE. With V trimmed by 3 bases and J by 5 bases, 6 bases remained unmatched. CDR3 region: CASSSTGDYETQYF. The DNA of the CDR3 is TGTGCCAGCAGCTCGACAGGGGATTATGAGACCCAGTACTTC.

V is TRBV19 and J is TRBJ2-5, with D hard to call. The germline V gene has CDR1 LNHDA and CDR2 SQIVND (reference sequence). The CDR3 has 16 amino acids. V lost 3 bases and J lost 0, with 14 bases in between. The CDR3 nucleotides read TGTGCCAGTAGTATTGTCTCTTCCCAGTACCAAGAGACCCAGTACTTC. Its translation: CASSIVSSQYQETQYF.

V and J are TRBV7-6 and TRBJ2-3; D is perhaps TRBD2 (6 bases). The germline gives CDR1 SGHVS, CDR2 FNYEAQ. The CDR3 length is 17 residues. The V end was cut by 2 bases, the J end by 1 base, with 16 bases between. The CDR3 is CASSLLPATGGTDTQYF. In nucleotides, the CDR3 is TGTGCCAGCAGCTTACTCCCCGCGACGGGGGGCACAGATACGCAGTATTTT.